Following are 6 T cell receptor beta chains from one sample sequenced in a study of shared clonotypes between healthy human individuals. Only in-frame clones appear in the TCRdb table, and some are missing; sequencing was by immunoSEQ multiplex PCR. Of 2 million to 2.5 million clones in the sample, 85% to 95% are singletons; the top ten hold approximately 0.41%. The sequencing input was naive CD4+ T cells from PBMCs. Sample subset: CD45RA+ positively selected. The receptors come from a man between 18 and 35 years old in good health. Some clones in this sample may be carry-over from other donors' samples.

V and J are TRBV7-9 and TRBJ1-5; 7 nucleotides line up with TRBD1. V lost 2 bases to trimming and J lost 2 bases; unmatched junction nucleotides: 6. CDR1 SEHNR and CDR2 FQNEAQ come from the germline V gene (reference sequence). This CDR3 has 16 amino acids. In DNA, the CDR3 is TGTGCCAGCAGCTTAAGCCCCGGACAGGGCAATCAGCCCCAGCATTTT. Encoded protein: CASSLSPGQGNQPQHF.

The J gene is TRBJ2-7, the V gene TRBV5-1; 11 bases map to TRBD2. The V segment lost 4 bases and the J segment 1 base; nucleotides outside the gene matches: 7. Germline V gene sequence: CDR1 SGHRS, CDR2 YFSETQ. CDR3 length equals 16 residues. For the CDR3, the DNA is TGCGCCAGCAGCCAAGGACTAGCGGGCGCATCCTACGAGCAGTACTTC. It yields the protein CASSQGLAGASYEQYF.

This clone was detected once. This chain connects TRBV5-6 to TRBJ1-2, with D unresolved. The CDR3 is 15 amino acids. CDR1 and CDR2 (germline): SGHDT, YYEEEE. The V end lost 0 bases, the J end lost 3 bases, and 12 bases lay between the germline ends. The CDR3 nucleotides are TGTGCCAGCAGCTTGGGTGCACCGCCTGACTATGGCTACACCTTC. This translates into CASSLGAPPDYGYTF.

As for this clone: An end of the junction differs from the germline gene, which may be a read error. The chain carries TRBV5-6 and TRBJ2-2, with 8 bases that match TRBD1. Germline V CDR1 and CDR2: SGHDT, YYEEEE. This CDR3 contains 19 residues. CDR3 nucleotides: TGTGCCAGCAGCTTGTTTCGCGGGCTTAGGGGACAGGACCGAGGGGAGCTGCTTTTT. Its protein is CASSLFRGLRGQDRGELLF.

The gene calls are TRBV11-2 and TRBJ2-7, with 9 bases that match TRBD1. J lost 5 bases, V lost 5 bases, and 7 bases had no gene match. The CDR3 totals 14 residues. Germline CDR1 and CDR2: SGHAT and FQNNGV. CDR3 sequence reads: CASSLTDRGNEQYF. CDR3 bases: TGTGCCAGCAGCCTGACGGACAGGGGAAACGAGCAGTACTTC.

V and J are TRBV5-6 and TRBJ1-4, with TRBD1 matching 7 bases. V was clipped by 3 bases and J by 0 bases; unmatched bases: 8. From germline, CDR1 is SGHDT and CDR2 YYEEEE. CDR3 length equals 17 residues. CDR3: CASSSKDRWATNEKLFF. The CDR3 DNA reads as TGTGCCAGCAGCTCGAAGGACAGGTGGGCAACTAATGAAAAACTGTTTTTT.